Below, 6 T cell receptor beta chains from the same sample are listed, as sequenced in a study of blood T cell repertoires in COVID-19. Sequencing used immunoSEQ multiplex PCR; TCRdb keeps in-frame clones, though not all of them. The sample gives approximately 670,000 clones, 85% to 90% of which show up once; roughly 0.26% is in the top ten. Sequenced: peripheral blood. The source is a woman younger than 35 with acute or convalescent COVID-19.

This chain connects TRBV30 to TRBJ2-3; weak D call: TRBD2 (5 bases). The germline V gene encodes CDR1 GTSNPN and CDR2 SVGIG (reference sequence). This CDR3 region has 15 residues. The V gene lost 8 bases and the J gene lost 4 bases, with 22 bases spanning the gap. Here the CDR3 reads CALEVGLGAADTQYF. CDR3 sequence (DNA): TGTGCCCTGGAGGTGGGCTTGGGAGCGGCAGATACGCAGTATTTT.

The V and J genes are TRBV5-1 and TRBJ1-1; no reliable D call. CDR1 SGHRS and CDR2 YFSETQ come from the germline V gene. The CDR3 extends over 15 amino acids. Trimming stripped 0 bases from V and 1 base from J, with 10 bases between. DNA for the CDR3: TGCGCCAGCAGCTTGGGGGCGGCGGGGAACACTGAAGCTTTCTTT. Its protein product is CASSLGAAGNTEAFF.

The chain uses TRBV5-8 and TRBJ1-2; D perhaps matches TRBD1 (5 bases). Between the trimmed V and J ends, which lost 0 bases and 3 bases, there was a span of 9 bases. The CDR3 extends over 14 amino acids. Germline V gene data show CDR1 as SGHTS and CDR2 as YDEGEE. DNA of the CDR3: TGTGCCAGCAGCTTGGGTCAGGGTTACTATGGCTACACCTTC. As protein: CASSLGQGYYGYTF.

The chain employs TRBV4-2 and TRBJ2-1; D perhaps matches TRBD2 (5 bases). CDR1 and CDR2 from the germline V gene are LGHNA and YNFKEQ. V was pared by 4 bases and J by 8 bases, with 12 bases between. This CDR3 spans 13 amino acids. The CDR3 spells CASSRDAGDEQFF. The CDR3 coding sequence is TGTGCCAGCAGCCGGGATGCCGGGGATGAGCAGTTCTTC.

The V call is TRBV29-1, the J call TRBJ1-1; D gene ambiguous. This CDR3 region has 13 residues. CDR1 and CDR2 (germline): SQVTM, ANQGSEA. V was pared by 7 bases and J by 1 base, with 13 bases between. The CDR3 loop is CSGGRGKNTEAFF. The CDR3 bases are TGCAGCGGCGGTCGGGGAAAGAACACTGAAGCTTTCTTT.

This sequence joins TRBV15 and TRBJ1-3, with a tentative D call TRBD1 (6 bases). Germline loops: CDR1 LNHNV, CDR2 YYDKDF (reference sequence). The ends were cut back, 2 bases at V and 0 bases at J, with 14 bases in the middle. This CDR3 is 17 amino acids long. CDR3: CATSRSRTGSSGNTIYF. Here the CDR3 DNA reads TGTGCCACCAGCAGATCAAGAACAGGGAGCTCTGGAAACACCATATATTTT.